This entry lists 9 T cell receptor beta chains sequenced from one sample in a study of T cell responses to AZD1222 COVID-19 vaccine. Only in-frame clones appear in the TCRdb table, and some are missing; sequencing was by immunoSEQ multiplex PCR. The sample lists 160,000 or so clones; approximately 90% were seen once. The sample here was peripheral blood, taken on day 0 of AZD1222 vaccination. All receptors come from an adult in good health.

The chain employs TRBV19 and TRBJ2-7; the match to TRBD2 covers 7 bases. CDR1 is LNHDA and CDR2 is SQIVND in the germline V gene (reference sequence). The CDR3 has 16 amino acids. V gave up 5 bases and J gave up 3 bases; unmatched junction bases: 13. The CDR3 loop is CASSSIDSRDYYEQYF. CDR3 DNA: TGTGCCAGTAGTTCTATTGACAGCCGGGACTACTACGAGCAGTACTTC.

This clone was counted a single time. This chain links TRBV10-3 with TRBJ2-3; 12 bases line up with TRBD2. The CDR3 is made up of 17 amino acids. Germline lookup yields CDR1 ENHRY and CDR2 SYGVKD. The junction had 8 bases not matched to a gene; V was cut back by 7 bases and J by 0 bases. In DNA, the CDR3 is TGTGCCATCAAACTAGCGGGAGGATTTGCTAGCACAGATACGCAGTATTTT. It translates to CAIKLAGGFASTDTQYF.

The chain uses TRBV9 and TRBJ2-3; D unresolved. Germline V CDR1 and CDR2: SGDLS, YYNGEE. The V end was cut by 0 bases, the J end by 1 base, with 3 bases between. CDR3 length equals 13 residues. The CDR3 bases are TGTGCCAGCAGCGTAGTAGGCACAGATACGCAGTATTTT. Amino acids: CASSVVGTDTQYF.

The rearrangement joins TRBV2 to TRBJ2-5; the match to TRBD2 covers 10 bases. Trimming cost V 2 bases and J 3 bases; bases outside gene matches: 6. The CDR3 runs to 16 residues. Per germline, CDR1 SNHLY and CDR2 FYNNEI. The CDR3 DNA sequence: TGTGCCAGCAGTGAAAGACTAGCGGGTTACAAAGAGACCCAGTACTTC. This sequence encodes CASSERLAGYKETQYF. Looking up the rest from reference TRBV2 and TRBJ2-5 gives the full variable domain: EPEVTQTPSHQVTQMGQEVILRCVPISNHLYFYWYRQILGQKVEFLVSFYNNEISEKSEIFDDQFSVERPDGSNFTLKIRSTKLEDSAMYFCASSERLAGYKETQYFGPGTRLLVL.

The sample holds one count of this clone. The chain joins TRBV28 to TRBJ1-2, with 8 bases identical to TRBD1. Germline CDR1 is MDHEN and CDR2 is SYDVKM. V lost 4 bases to trimming and J lost 6 bases; unmatched junction nucleotides: 4. This CDR3 contains 13 residues. For the CDR3, the DNA is TGTGCCAGCAGTTCTCAGGGGGCGGATGGCTACACCTTC. Translated, it gives CASSSQGADGYTF.

This clone was seen once. The rearrangement joins TRBV12-3 or TRBV12-4 to TRBJ2-7; D is unclear. V lost 2 bases and J lost 2, with 7 bases in between. The CDR3 covers 13 residues. CDR3 in amino acids: CASSLSTTYEQYF. CDR3 bases: TGTGCCAGCAGTTTATCCACGACCTACGAGCAGTACTTC.

This chain uses TRBV9 with TRBJ2-5, with 12 bases matching TRBD2. Trimming cost V 4 bases and J 5 bases; bases outside gene matches: 12. The CDR3 runs to 17 residues. The germline V gene encodes CDR1 SGDLS and CDR2 YYNGEE. CDR3 region: CASSPSLAGGPRETQYF. As DNA, the CDR3 is TGTGCCAGCAGCCCTTCCCTAGCGGGAGGGCCACGGGAGACCCAGTACTTC.

This clone has only one observation. DNA of the CDR3: TGTGCCAGCAAGTTGGCTAGCGGGAGTAGCACAGATACGCAGTATTTT. Translation: CASKLASGSSTDTQYF. The chain employs TRBV27 and TRBJ2-3; 10 bases line up with TRBD2. Trimming cost V 7 bases and J 0 bases; bases outside gene matches: 7. Germline V gene sequence: CDR1 MNHEY, CDR2 SMNVEV (reference sequence). CDR3 length: 16 amino acids.

The chain couples TRBV19 to TRBJ1-6; D possibly corresponds to TRBD1 (5 bases). This CDR3 is 14 amino acids long. V was pared by 3 bases and J by 8 bases, with 11 bases between. In germline, CDR1 is LNHDA, CDR2 SQIVND (reference sequence). The CDR3 nucleotides are TGTGCCAGTAGTATGTTGGGGACTTATTCACCCCTCCACTTT. This gives the protein CASSMLGTYSPLHF.